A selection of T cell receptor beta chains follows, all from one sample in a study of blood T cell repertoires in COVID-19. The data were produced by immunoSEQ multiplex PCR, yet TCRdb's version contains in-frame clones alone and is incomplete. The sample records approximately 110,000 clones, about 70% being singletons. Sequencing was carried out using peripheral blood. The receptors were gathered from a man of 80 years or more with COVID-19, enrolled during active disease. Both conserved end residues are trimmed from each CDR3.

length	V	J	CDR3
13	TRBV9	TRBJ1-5	ASSVGGNSNQPQH
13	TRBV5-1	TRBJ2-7	ASSLGTSVSYEQY
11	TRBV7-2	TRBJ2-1	ASSSSRGNEQF
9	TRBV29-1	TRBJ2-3	SVRGTDTQY
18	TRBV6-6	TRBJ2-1	ASSLLIGGGRAKLFNEQF
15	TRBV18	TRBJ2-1	ASSPLAGGLFSDEQF
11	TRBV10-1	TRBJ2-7	ASSTSRTYEQY
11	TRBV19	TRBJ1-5	ASSMQDLQPQH
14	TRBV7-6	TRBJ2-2	ASSERQGRVTGELF
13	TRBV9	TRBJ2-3	ASSVTPGRSDTQY
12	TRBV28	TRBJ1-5	ASSPPRGNQPQH
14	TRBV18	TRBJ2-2	ASSPRRGANTGELF
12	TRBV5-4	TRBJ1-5	ASSAGQPDQPQH
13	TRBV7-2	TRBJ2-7	ASSLRQGTPREQY
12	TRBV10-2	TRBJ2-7	ASSETGGRSEQY
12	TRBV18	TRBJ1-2	ASSPGGEVEGYT
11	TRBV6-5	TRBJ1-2	ASRDPTRDGYT
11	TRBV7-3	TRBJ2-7	ASSSIQGGEQY
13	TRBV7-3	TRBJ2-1	ASSLYSGGDNEQF
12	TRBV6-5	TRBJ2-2	ASSYVANAGELF
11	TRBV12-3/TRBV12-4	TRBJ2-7	ASSPGLAYEQY
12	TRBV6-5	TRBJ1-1	ASSRNRVSTEAF
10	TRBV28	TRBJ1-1	ASSLSNTEAF